The clone carrying this TCR beta chain was seen more than once but under ten times. The antigen remains unidentified. This record belongs to a study of T cell responses to AZD1222 COVID-19 vaccine. General observations from the study: The CD4 TCRs associated with vaccination extended across spike and predominated at 160-218 and 743-854. Donors were chiefly white British, with a greater number of females, and clonal diversity was perhaps underestimated.

The CDR3 contains 13 residues. Germline CDR1 and CDR2: MNHEY and SVGAGI. V was trimmed by 0 bases and J by 7 bases, leaving 7 bases between them. TCRdb's copy holds only in-frame clones and misses some; the assay was immunoSEQ multiplex PCR. The data contain 80,000 to 95,000 clones, approximately 78% of them singletons. This receptor was identified in an adult in good health. The sequences come from peripheral blood, collected on day 0 of AZD1222 vaccination. The chain is built from TRBV6-5 and TRBJ1-3, with D hard to call. CDR3 DNA: TGTGCCAGCAGTTACTCGCTGGGGAACACCATATATTTT. The encoded protein is CASSYSLGNTIYF.